Below, 11 T cell receptor beta chains from the same sample are listed, as sequenced in a study of T cell repertoires in cytomegalovirus infection. TCRdb processed the reads anew with MiXCR; each CDR3 protein has one entry. Of about 230,000 distinct CDR3 sequences in the sample, roughly 20% were seen once. The source material was CD8+ T cells from PBMCs. Receptors were obtained from a human donor in good health (CMV status not recorded). Some clones in this sample may be carry-over from other donors' samples.

The J gene is TRBJ2-7, the V gene TRBV28; 7 bases agree with TRBD1. This CDR3 comprises 12 residues. V was pared by 8 bases and J by 6 bases, with 7 bases of the junction left unmatched. The germline V gene encodes CDR1 MDHEN and CDR2 SYDVKM. The CDR3: CASGEGGSEQYF. CDR3 DNA: TGTGCCAGCGGGGAAGGGGGCAGCGAGCAGTACTTC.

The V and J genes are TRBV11-2 and TRBJ2-1; 7 bases align to TRBD2. Germline V gene lookup returns CDR1 SGHAT and CDR2 FQNNGV. V was pared by 0 bases and J by 0 bases, with 2 bases of the junction left unmatched. This CDR3 region has 16 residues. The CDR3 loop reads CASSLDGGGSYNEQFF. The DNA for the CDR3 is TGTGCCAGCAGCTTAGATGGGGGGGGCTCCTACAATGAGCAGTTCTTC.

This clonotype showed up just a few times. The CDR3 here is CASSPGTGDYYGYTF. The CDR3 bases are TGTGCCAGCAGCCCGGGGACAGGGGATTACTATGGCTACACCTTC. The rearrangement joins TRBV3-1 to TRBJ1-2; 10 positions agree with TRBD1. The J segment lost 3 bases and the V segment lost 4 bases, leaving 5 bases of the junction unmatched. The CDR3 has 15 residues. The germline V gene has CDR1 LGHDT and CDR2 YNNKEL (reference sequence).

The J gene is TRBJ2-7, the V gene TRBV28; D unclear. The CDR3 extends over 11 amino acids. Per germline, CDR1 MDHEN and CDR2 SYDVKM. The V gene lost 10 bases and the J gene lost 4 bases, with 11 bases spanning the gap. The CDR3 nucleotides are TGTGCCACCCTTTATGAATACGAGCAGTACTTC. This encodes CATLYEYEQYF.

This clonotype occurred a few times. The chain uses TRBV9 and TRBJ2-3, with D unclear. The germline gives CDR1 SGDLS, CDR2 YYNGEE. CDR3 length: 13 amino acids. V was cut by 4 bases and J by 4 bases, with 10 bases left in between. The CDR3 protein is CASSIRLADTQYF. In nucleotides, the CDR3 is TGTGCCAGCAGCATTCGGTTGGCAGATACGCAGTATTTT.

The V gene is TRBV27, the J gene TRBJ1-5, with D tentatively TRBD1 (5 bases). Trimming pared 5 bases from V and 6 bases from J, leaving 11 bases between. This CDR3 is built from 13 residues. From germline, CDR1 is MNHEY and CDR2 SMNVEV (reference sequence). The DNA of the CDR3 is TGTGCCAGCAGTGTAACGGGGCTTCAGCCCCAGCATTTT. Encoded protein: CASSVTGLQPQHF.

The chain joins TRBV4-2 to TRBJ2-1; no definite D call. With 1 base removed from V and 9 bases from J, the gap between germline ends came to 7 bases. This CDR3 contains 12 residues. Germline V gives CDR1 LGHNA, CDR2 YNFKEQ. CDR3 amino acids: CASSQGAVEQFF. Written as DNA, the CDR3 is TGTGCCAGCAGCCAAGGAGCAGTTGAGCAGTTCTTC.

This chain links TRBV28 with TRBJ2-1; no definite D call. Germline values: CDR1 MDHEN, CDR2 SYDVKM. The V gene lost 0 bases and the J gene lost 0 bases, with 6 bases spanning the gap. The CDR3 is 15 amino acids. The CDR3 DNA reads TGTGCCAGCAGTTTATGGACGGGCTCCTACAATGAGCAGTTCTTC. It is translated as CASSLWTGSYNEQFF.

V usage is TRBV6-5 and J usage is TRBJ2-2; D may be TRBD2 (6 bases). CDR1 and CDR2 from the germline V gene are MNHEY and SVGAGI. This CDR3 comprises 16 residues. Trimming took 4 bases from V and 5 from J, leaving 17 bases between them. CDR3 in amino acids: CASSSHWGELTGELFF. DNA for the CDR3: TGTGCCAGCAGTTCCCACTGGGGGGAACTGACCGGGGAGCTGTTTTTT.

This clonotype was seen ten or more times. The chain carries TRBV28 and TRBJ2-7; D gene uncertain. This CDR3 contains 13 residues. Trimming cost V 3 bases and J 6 bases, with 12 bases left between them. CDR1 is MDHEN, CDR2 SYDVKM, per germline. CDR3 bases: TGTGCCAGCAGTTTCGCTTCTGGCCGCGAGCAGTACTTC. This sequence encodes CASSFASGREQYF.

Details on this clonotype: Since the CDR3 does not end with the conserved phenylalanine or tryptophan, this likely comes from a read error. The CDR3 spells CASSFGLGLNTEAFL. CDR3 coding DNA: TGTGCCAGCAGTTTTGGGCTGGGCCTGAACACTGAAGCTTTCCTT. The chain uses TRBV28 and TRBJ1-1; no clear D. The V and J ends lost 3 bases and 0 bases respectively, with 11 bases between them. The CDR3 spans 15 residues. The V gene's germline CDR1 is MDHEN and CDR2 SYDVKM.